The 10 T cell receptor beta chains listed next were all sequenced from one sample in a study of T-cell reconstitution after alpha-beta-depleted transplantation in children. Molecular barcoding with unique molecular identifiers was used for the TCRbeta library. One entry per CDR3 protein, called by TCRdb with MiXCR from the PCR reads. Of 700,000 to 950,000 distinct CDR3 sequences listed, around 15% are singletons. Sequencing was performed on PBMCs, mostly from graft donor cells, taken 360 days after TCRalphabeta/CD19-depleted stem cell transplant. Every receptor here comes from a male patient aged 5 to 17 who had a stem cell transplant for acute lymphoblastic leukemia, so the T cells may come from the graft donor.

This clonotype has a count of ten or more. The chain has TRBV29-1 and TRBJ2-2, with D possibly being TRBD1 (5 bases). Germline V gene lookup returns CDR1 SQVTM and CDR2 ANQGSEA. The CDR3 consists of 14 residues. Between the trimmed V and J ends, which lost 6 bases and 0 bases, there was a span of 11 bases. CDR3 loop: CSVRQGTNTGELFF. The CDR3 DNA reads as TGCAGCGTGCGGCAGGGTACGAACACCGGGGAGCTGTTTTTT.

This clonotype occurred many times. The chain links TRBV12-3 or TRBV12-4 to TRBJ1-5, with TRBD1 as a possible D gene (6 bases). The CDR3 covers 15 residues. The V end lost 5 bases, the J end lost 4 bases, and 15 bases lay between the germline ends. CDR3 amino acids: CASSPTGTRNQPQHF. CDR3 nucleotide sequence: TGTGCCAGCAGTCCCACAGGGACCCGAAATCAGCCCCAGCATTTT.

This clonotype was seen more than once but under ten times. V is TRBV29-1 and J is TRBJ2-2; 7 bases line up with TRBD1. This CDR3 contains 17 residues. J was trimmed by 5 bases and V by 0 bases; bases with no gene match: 12. Germline V gives CDR1 SQVTM, CDR2 ANQGSEA. The CDR3 DNA reads as TGCAGCGTTGAAGATGAGTTCCACAGGGGAAGTACCGGGGAGCTGTTTTTT. Protein: CSVEDEFHRGSTGELFF.

This clonotype was found a few times. The CDR3 here is CAWSLQGLSYNEQFF. CDR3 DNA sequence: TGTGCCTGGAGTTTACAGGGACTCTCCTACAATGAGCAGTTCTTC. The chain couples TRBV30 to TRBJ2-1, with D perhaps given as TRBD1 or TRBD2 (6 bases each). This CDR3 has 15 residues. The V gene lost 2 bases and the J gene lost 0 bases, with 11 bases spanning the gap. CDR1 is GTSNPN and CDR2 is SVGIG in the germline V gene (reference sequence). Together with reference TRBV30 and TRBJ2-1, the CDR3 gives the full variable domain: SQTIHQWPATLVQPVGSPLSLECTVEGTSNPNLYWYRQAAGRGLQLLFYSVGIGQISSEVPQNLSASRPQDRQFILSSKKLLLSDSGFYLCAWSLQGLSYNEQFFGPGTRLTVL.

There are a few counts of this clonotype. The genes are TRBV3-1 and TRBJ2-7; D call uncertain. CDR1 LGHDT and CDR2 YNNKEL come from the germline V gene (reference sequence). V gave up 0 bases and J gave up 3 bases, with 9 bases separating them. This CDR3 is built from 14 residues. CDR3 sequence (DNA): TGTGCCAGCAGCCAAGATTACTTACTCTACGAGCAGTACTTC. Amino acid sequence: CASSQDYLLYEQYF.

This clonotype showed up many times. The chain combines TRBV5-1 with TRBJ2-7; D is uncertain. The CDR3 runs 15 residues. Looked up from germline, CDR1 is SGHRS and CDR2 is YFSETQ. The ends were cut back, 2 bases at V and 2 bases at J, with 14 bases in the middle. The CDR3 is CASSFTQINPYEQYF. DNA for the CDR3: TGCGCCAGCAGCTTCACACAAATCAACCCCTACGAGCAGTACTTC.

This clonotype was counted at least ten times. This chain connects TRBV6-5 to TRBJ2-7, with 7 bases fitting TRBD2. V shed 2 bases and J 1 base; nucleotides not matched to a gene: 2. This CDR3 is built from 14 residues. Germline CDR1 MNHEY, CDR2 SVGAGI. The CDR3 DNA reads TGTGCCAGCAGTTACGGGAGGGATTCCTACGAGCAGTACTTC. Residues: CASSYGRDSYEQYF.

This chain uses TRBV20-1 with TRBJ2-1; 9 bases are a match to TRBD2. The trim removed 3 bases at V and 5 bases at J, leaving 8 bases unmatched. CDR1 is DFQATT, CDR2 SNEGSKA, per germline (reference sequence). This CDR3 has 15 residues. CDR3 sequence: CSASHYGLAHNEQFF. The CDR3 coding sequence is TGCAGTGCTAGCCACTACGGACTAGCGCACAATGAGCAGTTCTTC.

This clonotype occurred a few times. This chain uses TRBV6-2 or TRBV6-3 with TRBJ2-3; 12 bases are a match to TRBD2. Per the germline V gene, CDR1 is MNHEY and CDR2 is SVGEGT. CDR3 length: 21 amino acids. The V and J ends lost 8 bases and 5 bases, in that order; junction bases with no gene match: 26. CDR3 DNA sequence: TGTGCCAGCGAGACCTCCCACCGGCGCCGGCCTAGCGGGAGGGCCGTAGATACGCAGTATTTT. Residues: CASETSHRRRPSGRAVDTQYF.

V usage is TRBV12-3 or TRBV12-4 and J usage is TRBJ2-7; no firm D call. With 5 bases removed from V and 0 bases from J, the gap between germline ends came to 11 bases. CDR3 size: 14 residues. The CDR3 is CASSRDGPSYEQYF. For the CDR3, the DNA is TGTGCCAGCAGTCGCGACGGTCCCTCCTACGAGCAGTACTTC.